The entry below gives a single TCR beta chain sequence along with its context. In the authors' methods: Using reference gene primer amplification, nucleated cell counts were estimated. The assay was immunoSEQ multiplex PCR, and TCRdb's table has in-frame clones only and misses some. The DNA gave D and trimming, while V, J and clone size come from that table. The sample has around 340,000 clones, 75% to 90% seen once. This entry is derived from a study of blood T cell repertoires in COVID-19. Patients from Seattle were sampled longitudinally, starting during active infection. The germline V gene encodes CDR1 SGHRS and CDR2 YFSETQ. The CDR3 runs 16 residues. V was cut by 1 base and J by 9 bases, with 17 bases left in between.

The material sequenced was peripheral blood. The chain is built from TRBV5-1 and TRBJ1-6; D gene ambiguous. The receptor comes from a woman in her sixties or seventies with COVID-19, enrolled during active disease. This CDR3 is CASSLTRQIPFSPLHF. The CDR3 region has the DNA TGCGCCAGCAGCTTGACGAGACAAATCCCCTTTTCACCCCTCCACTTT.